Shown below are 26 T cell receptor beta chains from a single sample sequenced in a study of CD8 T cells in ankylosing spondylitis. General observations from the study: Blood of patients with ankylosing spondylitis appeared to be characterized by a TCR beta motif of eight highly homologous variants.

For these TCRs, the target antigens are not known. MiXCR was run by TCRdb on the 5' RACE reads, yielding one entry per CDR3 protein. This repertoire shows 670,000 or so distinct CDR3 sequences, 15% to 20% found once; its top ten account for over 15%. The sequenced sample consisted of blood, either unsorted or a sorted T cell fraction (not recorded which). The receptors were gathered from a male donor with ankylosing spondylitis.

The chain links TRBV4-3 to TRBJ2-5; D call uncertain. V lost 4 bases and J lost 2, with 14 bases in between. Germline V gene sequence: CDR1 LGHNA, CDR2 YSLEER. CDR3 size: 15 residues. In nucleotides, the CDR3 is TGCGCCAGCAGCCGAGACCCGGGTATTCAAGAGACCCAGTACTTC. This codes for CASSRDPGIQETQYF.

The rearrangement joins TRBV25-1 to TRBJ2-5; the D gene could be TRBD1 or TRBD2 (5 bases each). The CDR3 has 14 residues. Germline V CDR1 and CDR2: MGHDK, SYGVNS. V lost 3 bases, J lost 4 bases, and 12 bases lay in between. CDR3: CASSDQRGTETQYF. In DNA, the CDR3 is TGTGCCAGCAGTGATCAAAGAGGGACAGAGACCCAGTACTTC.

CDR3 DNA sequence: TGTGCCAGCAGCCCCAACCCGGCGGGCTCTGGAAACACCATATATTTT. As protein: CASSPNPAGSGNTIYF. The rearrangement uses TRBV7-9 and TRBJ1-3; the D is unclear. Germline CDR1 SEHNR, CDR2 FQNEAQ (reference sequence). V was shortened by 5 bases and J by 0 bases, with 14 bases between the two germline ends. CDR3 length: 16 amino acids.

Only a few counts were recorded for this clonotype. The chain joins TRBV27 to TRBJ2-1; 12 bases are shared with TRBD2. Germline CDR1 MNHEY, CDR2 SMNVEV (reference sequence). V shed 5 bases, J shed 8 bases, and the junction held 7 bases outside the gene matches. The CDR3 extends over 15 amino acids. The CDR3 region is CASSAGLAGLDEQFF. CDR3 sequence (DNA): TGTGCCAGCAGTGCCGGACTAGCGGGACTCGATGAGCAGTTCTTC.

The chain combines TRBV30 with TRBJ1-2; D is perhaps TRBD1 (6 bases). The CDR3 is 14 residues long. The V gene lost 0 bases and the J gene lost 4 bases, with 12 bases spanning the gap. CDR1 GTSNPN and CDR2 SVGIG come from the germline V gene (reference sequence). CDR3 sequence: CAWSVLGTSYGYTF. The CDR3 nucleotides read TGTGCCTGGAGTGTATTAGGGACATCCTATGGCTACACCTTC.

This sequence joins TRBV28 and TRBJ2-1; no definite D call. Trimming removed 6 bases from V and 9 bases from J, with 18 bases in between. Per germline, CDR1 MDHEN and CDR2 SYDVKM. This CDR3 is built from 14 residues. CDR3 in DNA: TGTGCCAGCAGCTATCCCGGGTTAGCTGTTGAGCAGTTCTTC. Protein: CASSYPGLAVEQFF.

The J gene is TRBJ1-2, the V gene TRBV9, with 8 bases that match TRBD1. The ends lost 3 bases at V and 2 bases at J; junction bases unmatched: 3. Germline-derived CDR1 and CDR2 are SGDLS and YYNGEE. The CDR3 has 14 amino acids. The CDR3 DNA is TGTGCCAGCAGCGGGACAGGGTCCAACTATGGCTACACCTTC. It yields the protein CASSGTGSNYGYTF.

The V gene is TRBV7-2, the J gene TRBJ2-7, with TRBD2 matching 9 bases. Germline CDR1 SGHTA, CDR2 FQGNSA. V dropped 1 base and J dropped 2; count of bases not matched to a gene: 3. The CDR3 has 15 amino acids. CDR3 protein: CASSLGPSGTYEQYF. DNA of the CDR3: TGTGCCAGCAGCTTAGGGCCTAGCGGGACCTACGAGCAGTACTTC.

The chain recombines TRBV11-2 with TRBJ2-1; D call uncertain. This CDR3 contains 14 residues. Germline values: CDR1 SGHAT, CDR2 FQNNGV. The ends were cut back, 8 bases at V and 0 bases at J, with 11 bases in the middle. The CDR3 loop reads CASAPWGSYNEQFF. The CDR3 nucleotides are TGTGCCAGCGCCCCCTGGGGCTCCTACAATGAGCAGTTCTTC.

V usage is TRBV27 and J usage is TRBJ2-3; no clear D. Germline lookup yields CDR1 MNHEY and CDR2 SMNVEV (reference sequence). Trimming shortened V by 2 bases and J by 0 bases, and 6 bases separated the two germline ends. CDR3 length: 14 residues. CDR3 bases: TGTGCCAGCAGTTTAATAGATAGCACAGATACGCAGTATTTT. This encodes CASSLIDSTDTQYF.

The chain recombines TRBV7-8 with TRBJ1-1; D gene ambiguous. Germline-derived CDR1 and CDR2 are SGHVS and FQNEAQ. The V gene lost 0 bases and the J gene lost 5 bases, with 10 bases spanning the gap. This CDR3 region has 14 residues. In DNA, the CDR3 is TGTGCCAGCAGCTTAGCGGGCTTTTTTACTGAAGCTTTCTTT. It codes for CASSLAGFFTEAFF.

This clonotype has more than one count but fewer than ten. The chain has TRBV20-1 and TRBJ1-2; tentative D call: TRBD1 (6 bases). CDR1 is DFQATT and CDR2 is SNEGSKA in the germline V gene (reference sequence). Trimming left V 0 bases short and J 8 bases short, with 13 bases between. The CDR3 covers 13 residues. This CDR3 reads CSAREGGGAGYTF. CDR3 DNA sequence: TGCAGTGCTAGAGAGGGAGGGGGAGCCGGCTACACCTTC.

This clonotype has at least ten counts. The chain combines TRBV27 with TRBJ2-7, with 9 bases matching TRBD2. There are 15 residues in the CDR3. V dropped 8 bases and J dropped 3; count of bases not matched to a gene: 11. The germline gives CDR1 MNHEY, CDR2 SMNVEV (reference sequence). The CDR3 loop is CASGYRAGGLYEQYF. The CDR3 DNA is TGTGCCAGCGGCTACCGGGCGGGAGGGCTCTACGAGCAGTACTTC.

The chain recombines TRBV6-1 with TRBJ1-5; 10 positions agree with TRBD1. J lost 5 bases, V lost 7 bases, and 8 bases had no gene match. Germline V gives CDR1 MNHNS, CDR2 SASEGT. The CDR3 totals 15 residues. The CDR3 reads CASTLQTGGDQPQHF. CDR3 in DNA: TGTGCCAGCACCCTTCAGACAGGGGGCGATCAGCCCCAGCATTTT.

The chain has TRBV12-3 or TRBV12-4 and TRBJ1-5; D gene unclear. Trimming shortened V by 3 bases and J by 7 bases, and 10 bases separated the two germline ends. The CDR3 spans 13 residues. In DNA, the CDR3 is TGTGCCAGCAGTTTTGAGGGCTGGCAGCCCCAGCATTTT. Amino acid sequence: CASSFEGWQPQHF.

This chain joins TRBV20-1 and TRBJ1-2; TRBD1 matches at 9 bases. With V trimmed by 3 bases and J by 8 bases, 7 bases remained unmatched. Germline assignment: CDR1 DFQATT and CDR2 SNEGSKA (reference sequence). The CDR3 runs to 13 residues. This CDR3 is CSASLQGAGGYTF. CDR3 DNA sequence: TGCAGTGCTAGCCTACAGGGGGCCGGGGGCTACACCTTC.

This chain connects TRBV29-1 to TRBJ1-2; D remains ambiguous. The CDR3 has 12 amino acids. The V gene's germline CDR1 is SQVTM and CDR2 ANQGSEA. V was cut by 0 bases and J by 3 bases, with 5 bases left in between. CDR3: CSVEDPYYGYTF. In nucleotides, the CDR3 is TGCAGCGTTGAAGATCCCTACTATGGCTACACCTTC. The whole variable domain, filled in from reference TRBV29-1 and TRBJ1-2, reads SAVISQKPSRDICQRGTSLTIQCQVDSQVTMMFWYRQQPGQSLTLIATANQGSEATYESGFVIDKFPISRPNLTFSTLTVSNMSPEDSSIYLCSVEDPYYGYTFGSGTRLTVV.

J is TRBJ2-7 and V is TRBV5-1; D remains unclear. The germline CDR1 and CDR2 sequences are SGHRS and YFSETQ. Trimming removed 4 bases from V and 5 bases from J, with 16 bases in between. The CDR3 contains 14 residues. CDR3 sequence (DNA): TGCGCCAGCAGCCCCGAGGTCCCTTTCGACGAGCAGTACTTC. This codes for CASSPEVPFDEQYF.

The chain has TRBV5-1 and TRBJ1-1, with D possibly matching TRBD1 (5 bases). V shed 0 bases and J shed 0 bases, with 9 bases lying between them. Germline CDR1 SGHRS, CDR2 YFSETQ. The CDR3 has 15 residues. This chain's CDR3 is CASSLGQQMNTEAFF. DNA for the CDR3: TGCGCCAGCAGCTTGGGACAGCAGATGAACACTGAAGCTTTCTTT.

The chain links TRBV7-8 to TRBJ2-4, with 8 bases identical to TRBD1. The CDR3 length is 17 residues. Germline V gene data show CDR1 as SGHVS and CDR2 as FQNEAQ. V lost 5 bases to trimming and J lost 1 base; unmatched junction nucleotides: 10. The CDR3 loop reads CASSTNPGGAAKNIQYF. DNA of the CDR3: TGTGCCAGCAGCACAAACCCAGGGGGCGCGGCCAAAAACATTCAGTACTTC.

This clonotype was detected a few times. The chain joins TRBV4-3 to TRBJ2-1; either TRBD1 or TRBD2 may supply D (6 bases each). This CDR3 comprises 16 residues. V lost 1 base and J 4 bases, leaving 14 bases between the germline ends. CDR1 is LGHNA and CDR2 is YSLEER in the germline V gene. The CDR3 reads CASSQGGGGNYNEQFF. The CDR3, as DNA: TGCGCCAGCAGCCAAGGAGGGGGAGGAAATTACAATGAGCAGTTCTTC.

This clonotype was counted many times. V usage is TRBV25-1 and J usage is TRBJ2-2; D is unclear. The CDR3 spans 16 residues. Trimming removed 5 bases from V and 2 bases from J, with 15 bases in between. CDR1 is MGHDK, CDR2 SYGVNS, per germline. The CDR3 region is CASSTLNGSNTGELFF. CDR3 coding DNA: TGTGCCAGCAGTACCTTGAATGGAAGTAACACCGGGGAGCTGTTTTTT.

The chain links TRBV6-1 to TRBJ2-5; tentatively, D is TRBD2 (6 bases). Germline lookup yields CDR1 MNHNS and CDR2 SASEGT. V was cut by 1 base and J by 0 bases, with 12 bases left in between. The CDR3 extends over 16 amino acids. The CDR3 bases are TGTGCCAGCAGTGAAGAATGGCTAGCGTACCAAGAGACCCAGTACTTC. Translating it yields CASSEEWLAYQETQYF.

The chain couples TRBV18 to TRBJ2-7; 9 bases fit TRBD1. Germline values: CDR1 KGHSH, CDR2 LQKENI. The CDR3 has 16 amino acids. The J segment lost 3 bases and the V segment lost 3 bases, leaving 9 bases of the junction unmatched. This CDR3 is CASSPRDRAKVYEQYF. CDR3 DNA: TGTGCCAGCTCACCCCGGGACAGGGCGAAGGTCTACGAGCAGTACTTC. The whole variable domain, filled in from reference TRBV18 and TRBJ2-7, reads NAGVMQNPRHLVRRRGQEARLRCSPMKGHSHVYWYRQLPEEGLKFMVYLQKENIIDESGMPKERFSAEFPKEGPSILRIQQVVRGDSAAYFCASSPRDRAKVYEQYFGPGTRLTVT.

This clonotype was counted a few times. The rearrangement joins TRBV14 to TRBJ2-7, with a tentative D call TRBD2 (6 bases). Germline assignment: CDR1 SGHDN and CDR2 FVKESK. The CDR3 runs to 15 residues. V shed 1 base and J shed 2 bases, with 12 bases lying between them. The CDR3 sequence is CASSQGGRRAYEQYF. CDR3 coding DNA: TGTGCCAGCAGCCAAGGGGGCAGGAGGGCCTACGAGCAGTACTTC.

In this sample, this clonotype turned up many times. This chain links TRBV5-1 with TRBJ2-7; D unresolved. Trimming shortened V by 3 bases and J by 0 bases, and 10 bases separated the two germline ends. There are 14 residues in the CDR3. CDR1 is SGHRS and CDR2 is YFSETQ in the germline V gene. The CDR3: CASSWSDISYEQYF. The CDR3 DNA follows: TGCGCCAGCAGCTGGAGCGACATCTCCTACGAGCAGTACTTC.